This T cell receptor (beta chain) appears in the sequencing data of a study of CXCR3-negative and CXCR3-positive naive CD8 T cells. Background on the study: Each library held about 1.5 +/- 0.3 million TRB reads, 120 million to 150 million in total. Regarding the study as a whole: Memory cells diverged, while naive CXCR3-positive and CXCR3-negative cells had similar TRBV-TRBJ usage. Naive cells that were CXCR3-positive had more hydrophobic TRB CDR3s (compared with CXCR3-negative naive cells). Naive subsets did not differ in surface CD5, and TRB CDR3 properties served to infer TCR strength.

All TRB cDNA libraries came from 5' RACE performed with UMI labels. TCRdb reprocessed the 5' RACE reads, with one entry per CDR3 protein and no DNA. This table holds approximately 140,000 distinct CDR3 sequences. Germline assignment: CDR1 SEHNR and CDR2 FQNEAQ (reference sequence). This CDR3 contains 12 residues. Sorting was done in triplicate for each CD8+ T cell subset (around 300,000 cells each). Concerning this clonotype itself: Its antigen remains unknown.

The sequencing input was naive CXCR3+ CD8+ T cells from blood. Subset meaning: CD45RO-CCR7+CD27+CD95- naive CD8+ T cells expressing CXCR3 (TNR3+). The clonotype was recovered from a human donor in good health. Some clones in this sample may be carry-over from other donors' samples. The gene calls are TRBV7-9 and TRBJ2-1. CDR3 sequence reads: CASSFEVYEQYF. Full variable domain (outside the CDR3, taken from reference TRBV7-9 and TRBJ2-1): DTGVSQNPRHKITKRGQNVTFRCDPISEHNRLYWYRQTLGQGPEFLTYFQNEAQLEKSRLLSDRFSAERPKGSFSTLEIQRTEQGDSAMYLCASSFEVYEQYFGPGTRLTVL.